This T cell receptor beta chain was found in a study of T cells in Graves' hyperthyroidism and ophthalmopathy. As for the study in general: Peripheral blood samples were taken at initial diagnosis, prior to any treatment.

Across 18 months, stable Graves' hyperthyroidism was marked by no progression to ophthalmopathy. Each patient was aged 18 to 65 and had newly diagnosed hyperthyroidism of under 2 months' duration. Study results and limitations: Most clonotypes expanded in thyroid above 0.001 were likewise present in blood.

This clonotype appeared many times. The antigen is unknown. Amplified TCR beta CDR3 regions derived from RNA transcripts. HTBI primers were employed in a first-round RT-PCR of the TCR CDR3. TCRdb re-called the multiplex PCR reads through MiXCR, storing one row per CDR3 protein. The top ten clones hold about 30% of a sample with a few hundred thousand distinct CDR3 sequences, less than 25% of them seen once. The V end lost 1 base, the J end lost 2 bases, and 16 bases lay between the germline ends. CDR3 length: 16 amino acids. Germline CDR1 and CDR2: SGHRS and YFSETQ. V is TRBV5-1 and J is TRBJ2-7; D could derive from TRBD1 or TRBD2 (5 bases each). The sample consisted of blood. This TCR was recovered from a man aged 18 to 29 with Graves' hyperthyroidism. The CDR3: CASSLKSSPGPYEQYF. The CDR3 nucleotides are TGCGCCAGCAGCTTGAAGAGTTCTCCGGGGCCCTACGAGCAGTACTTC.